This TCR beta chain was identified in a study of OX40 agonist ivuxolimab in advanced cancers. Generated by immunoSEQ multiplex PCR, the TCRdb table keeps only in-frame clones and is missing some. The table records 60,000 to 65,000 clones, about 88% of them present only once. General observations from the study: Individuals who were partial responders at 0.1-3.0 mg/kg had clonal expansion that ranked among the lowest. Doses of 0.1 to 3.0 mg/kg were accompanied by clonal expansion of CD4+ and CD8+ blood T cells by week 6.

A remark on this clone: Its antigen is undetermined.

Trimming left V 4 bases short and J 8 bases short, with 15 bases between. CDR1 and CDR2 (germline): MNHNY, SVGAGI (reference sequence). The CDR3 contains 14 residues. Sequenced here: CD4+ or CD8+ T cells sorted from blood, sampled in a trial of the OX40 agonist ivuxolimab. The gene calls are TRBV6-6 and TRBJ2-1; a weak D match, TRBD1 (7 bases). The origin of this receptor is an adult with an advanced solid tumor such as melanoma, head and neck, liver or kidney cancer. CDR3 residues: CASSSRPRGDEQFF. The CDR3 DNA sequence: TGTGCCAGCAGTTCTAGGCCCAGGGGGGATGAGCAGTTCTTC.